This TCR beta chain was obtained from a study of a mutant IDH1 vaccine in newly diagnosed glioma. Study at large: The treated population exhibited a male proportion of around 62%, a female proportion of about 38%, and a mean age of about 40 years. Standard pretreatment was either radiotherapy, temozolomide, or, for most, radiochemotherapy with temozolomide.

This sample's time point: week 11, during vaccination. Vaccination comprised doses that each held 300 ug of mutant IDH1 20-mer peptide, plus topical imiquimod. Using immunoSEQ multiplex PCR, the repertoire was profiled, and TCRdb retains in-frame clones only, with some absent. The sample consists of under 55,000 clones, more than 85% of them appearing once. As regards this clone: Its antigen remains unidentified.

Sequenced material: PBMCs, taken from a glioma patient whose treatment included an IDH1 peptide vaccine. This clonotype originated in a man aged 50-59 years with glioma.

CDR3 bases: TGTGCCAGCAGCTTCGGACAGGAGTCCTACGAGCAGTACTTC. Protein product: CASSFGQESYEQYF. The genes are TRBV5-5 and TRBJ2-7; 7 positions agree with TRBD1. CDR1 and CDR2 from the germline V gene are SGHKS and YYEKEE (reference sequence). The CDR3 is 14 residues long. With V trimmed by 2 bases and J by 1 base, 3 bases remained unmatched.